Listed here are 24 T cell receptor beta chains from one sample, sequenced in a study of blood T cell repertoires in COVID-19. Sequencing was performed with immunoSEQ multiplex PCR; in TCRdb, only in-frame clones are kept and a portion is missing. Of 110,000 or so clones in the sample, around 85% were seen once. The sample was peripheral blood. All receptors derive from a man aged 50 or older with acute or convalescent COVID-19.

This chain uses TRBV7-9 with TRBJ2-7, with D possibly matching TRBD2 (7 bases). V gave up 5 bases and J gave up 7 bases, with 15 bases separating them. Germline V gene lookup returns CDR1 SEHNR and CDR2 FQNEAQ (reference sequence). This CDR3 is built from 13 residues. For the CDR3, the DNA is TGTGCCAGCAGCCTCTGGGGGGGGCTAGAGCAGTACTTC. It translates to CASSLWGGLEQYF.

The chain links TRBV7-8 to TRBJ2-4; 12 bases are shared with TRBD2. The CDR3 consists of 15 residues. Trimming removed 5 bases from V and 7 bases from J; junction bases left unmatched: 6. Looked up from germline, CDR1 is SGHVS and CDR2 is FQNEAQ. CDR3 loop: CASSPRGTSGNIQYF. For the CDR3, the DNA is TGTGCCAGCAGCCCAAGAGGGACTAGCGGGAACATTCAGTACTTC.

This clone was seen a few times. This chain uses TRBV4-1 with TRBJ2-7; 10 positions agree with TRBD2. Germline V gene lookup returns CDR1 MGHRA and CDR2 YSYEKL. The junction had 5 bases not matched to a gene; V was cut back by 4 bases and J by 2 bases. The CDR3 has 15 amino acids. The CDR3 DNA is TGCGCCAGCAGCCTTTCTAGCGGGAGAACCTACGAGCAGTACTTC. Protein product: CASSLSSGRTYEQYF.

This chain joins TRBV28 and TRBJ1-2; D is uncertain. The CDR3 loop spans 13 amino acids. Germline V CDR1 and CDR2: MDHEN, SYDVKM. Trimming stripped 3 bases from V and 5 bases from J, with 10 bases between. CDR3: CASSFEAIYGYTF. In DNA, the CDR3 is TGTGCCAGCAGTTTCGAGGCGATATATGGCTACACCTTC.

The J gene is TRBJ2-7, the V gene TRBV10-1, with 7 positions matching TRBD1. The germline gives CDR1 WNHNN, CDR2 SYGVQD (reference sequence). The CDR3 is made up of 14 amino acids. V lost 6 bases and J lost 4; bases outside the gene matches: 9. The CDR3 DNA is TGCGCCAGCAGGTCAGGACAGGTACCGTACGAGCAGTACTTC. The encoded protein is CASRSGQVPYEQYF.

V is TRBV3-1 (or the pseudogene TRBV3-2) and J is TRBJ2-2, with 11 bases fitting TRBD2. Germline CDR1 and CDR2: LGHDT and YNNKEL (reference sequence). The CDR3 totals 20 residues. The junction had 15 bases not matched to a gene; V was cut back by 4 bases and J by 2 bases. CDR3 sequence reads: CASSLRPGRGLAVNTGELFF. In nucleotides, the CDR3 is TGTGCCAGCAGCCTCCGGCCGGGGAGGGGACTAGCGGTTAACACCGGGGAGCTGTTTTTT.

The V and J genes are TRBV9 and TRBJ2-5; TRBD2 might be the D (6 bases). Germline CDR1 and CDR2: SGDLS and YYNGEE. The length of the CDR3 is 15 residues. With 1 base removed from V and 2 bases from J, the gap between germline ends came to 12 bases. This chain's CDR3 is CASSVSPGVQETQYF. In nucleotides, the CDR3 is TGTGCCAGCAGCGTATCCCCGGGAGTACAAGAGACCCAGTACTTC.

V and J are TRBV18 and TRBJ2-5; the match to TRBD1 covers 7 bases. The germline CDR1 and CDR2 sequences are KGHSH and LQKENI. The CDR3 totals 15 residues. V was pared by 5 bases and J by 4 bases, with 10 bases of the junction left unmatched. CDR3 sequence reads: CASSFRQGRGETQYF. The CDR3 DNA reads as TGTGCCAGCTCATTCCGACAGGGACGGGGAGAGACCCAGTACTTC. Full variable domain (remainder filled in from reference TRBV18 and TRBJ2-5): NAGVMQNPRHLVRRRGQEARLRCSPMKGHSHVYWYRQLPEEGLKFMVYLQKENIIDESGMPKERFSAEFPKEGPSILRIQQVVRGDSAAYFCASSFRQGRGETQYFGPGTRLLVL.

The V and J genes are TRBV9 and TRBJ2-5, with a tentative D call TRBD2 (5 bases). Germline V gene lookup returns CDR1 SGDLS and CDR2 YYNGEE. The V end was cut by 4 bases, the J end by 3 bases, with 13 bases between. The CDR3 loop spans 14 amino acids. CDR3 amino acids: CASSPHHGEETQYF. The CDR3, as DNA: TGTGCCAGCAGCCCCCACCACGGGGAAGAGACCCAGTACTTC.

The V and J genes are TRBV6-5 and TRBJ2-7; maybe TRBD2 (6 bases). V lost 6 bases to trimming and J lost 6 bases, with 18 bases between them. The CDR3 is 14 residues long. The germline V gene encodes CDR1 MNHEY and CDR2 SVGAGI. The CDR3 DNA is TGTGCCAGCAGCTGGGGGGATAGAAATGGCGAGCAGTACTTC. Amino acids: CASSWGDRNGEQYF.

The chain couples TRBV5-1 to TRBJ1-2, with D maybe TRBD1 (5 bases). The CDR3 is 15 amino acids. Germline V CDR1 and CDR2: SGHRS, YFSETQ. V lost 0 bases and J 4 bases, leaving 13 bases between the germline ends. The CDR3 nucleotides are TGCGCCAGCAGCTTGGACTTAGGGGCCACCTATGGCTACACCTTC. Translating gives CASSLDLGATYGYTF.

This chain links TRBV4-2 with TRBJ1-1; a possible D gene is TRBD1 (6 bases). The germline gives CDR1 LGHNA, CDR2 YNFKEQ. V gave up 1 base and J gave up 0 bases, with 6 bases separating them. The length of the CDR3 is 14 residues. The CDR3 here is CASSQAGVNTEAFF. CDR3 nucleotides: TGTGCCAGCAGCCAAGCAGGGGTGAACACTGAAGCTTTCTTT.

The chain employs TRBV28 and TRBJ2-7; D is uncertain. The CDR3 sequence is 11 residues long. The germline V and J ends were trimmed by 7 bases and 3 bases, with 7 bases remaining between them. Germline V gives CDR1 MDHEN, CDR2 SYDVKM. The CDR3 region is CASTQDYEQYF. CDR3 DNA: TGTGCCAGCACCCAGGACTACGAGCAGTACTTC. Drawing the rest from reference TRBV28 and TRBJ2-7, the complete variable domain is DVKVTQSSRYLVKRTGEKVFLECVQDMDHENMFWYRQDPGLGLRLIYFSYDVKMKEKGDIPEGYSVSREKKERFSLILESASTNQTSMYLCASTQDYEQYFGPGTRLTVT.

This chain links TRBV3-1 (or the pseudogene TRBV3-2) with TRBJ2-3; weak D call: TRBD2 (7 bases). Deletions cut 0 bases from V and 5 bases from J, with 15 bases between. The CDR3 loop spans 16 amino acids. Germline lookup yields CDR1 LGHDT and CDR2 YNNKEL (reference sequence). The CDR3 nucleotides read TGTGCCAGCAGCCAAGAGTTGGGGGGGGCGGAAGATACGCAGTATTTT. This sequence encodes CASSQELGGAEDTQYF.

The chain combines TRBV9 with TRBJ1-6; no definite D call. The V end was cut by 2 bases, the J end by 7 bases, with 7 bases between. Germline CDR1 SGDLS, CDR2 YYNGEE. The length of the CDR3 is 13 residues. In DNA form, the CDR3 reads TGTGCCAGCAGCGTCGGCGGCAATTCACCCCTCCACTTT. Amino acid sequence: CASSVGGNSPLHF.

The chain carries TRBV5-6 and TRBJ1-2; tentatively, D is TRBD1 (6 bases). The V end was cut by 3 bases, the J end by 8 bases, with 26 bases between. This CDR3 region has 17 residues. Germline loops: CDR1 SGHDT, CDR2 YYEEEE. The CDR3 here is CASSSDWALSGDGGYTF. The CDR3 nucleotides read TGTGCCAGCAGCTCTGACTGGGCGTTGTCAGGGGACGGGGGCTACACCTTC.

DNA of the CDR3: TGTGCCAGCAGCGTAGTGGGTAGCGGGGGAATCGCGACCCAGTACTTC. Protein sequence: CASSVVGSGGIATQYF. The rearrangement links TRBV9 to TRBJ2-5; 9 bases agree with TRBD2. V shed 0 bases and J 7 bases; nucleotides not matched to a gene: 10. The CDR3 length is 16 residues. CDR1 is SGDLS and CDR2 is YYNGEE in the germline V gene.

The chain combines TRBV29-1 with TRBJ1-2; maybe TRBD1 (5 bases). Per the germline V gene, CDR1 is SQVTM and CDR2 is ANQGSEA. V was shortened by 0 bases and J by 4 bases, with 15 bases between the two germline ends. The CDR3 runs to 15 residues. DNA of the CDR3: TGCAGCGTTGAAGATTTCGGGACGGGGGGCTATGGCTACACCTTC. Amino acid sequence: CSVEDFGTGGYGYTF.

J is TRBJ1-2 and V is TRBV4-2; D gene unclear. The CDR3 is 16 residues long. Germline-derived CDR1 and CDR2 are LGHNA and YNFKEQ. Between the trimmed V and J ends, which lost 0 bases and 0 bases, there was a span of 11 bases. The CDR3 here is CASSQEGLVSNYGYTF. The DNA of the CDR3 is TGTGCCAGCAGCCAAGAAGGACTCGTTTCTAACTATGGCTACACCTTC.

The sample holds a few counts of this clone. The J gene is TRBJ1-2, the V gene TRBV5-1; no firm D call. CDR1 SGHRS and CDR2 YFSETQ come from the germline V gene. Trimming took off 4 bases at V and 1 base at J, with 11 bases between the two ends. The CDR3 totals 14 residues. CDR3 in amino acids: CASSLQTSNYGYTF. The CDR3 DNA sequence: TGCGCCAGCAGCCTCCAGACAAGTAACTATGGCTACACCTTC.

The chain uses TRBV29-1 and TRBJ1-3, with TRBD1 matching 7 bases. Trimming took 0 bases from V and 0 from J; bases not matched to a gene: 14. This CDR3 spans 19 amino acids. Germline V gives CDR1 SQVTM, CDR2 ANQGSEA. The CDR3 DNA reads TGCAGCGTTGAAGATTGGACCGGGACAGCAGAACCCTCTGGAAACACCATATATTTT. Amino acids: CSVEDWTGTAEPSGNTIYF.

In its sample, this clone was seen a few times. The V gene is TRBV19, the J gene TRBJ2-1, with D perhaps TRBD1 (5 bases). CDR1 and CDR2 (germline): LNHDA, SQIVND (reference sequence). The V end lost 0 bases, the J end lost 8 bases, and 14 bases lay between the germline ends. The CDR3 is 15 amino acids. In nucleotides, the CDR3 is TGTGCCAGTAGTATAGATCCCAGCAGGGCCTATGAGCAGTTCTTC. Protein: CASSIDPSRAYEQFF. Full variable domain (outside the CDR3, taken from reference TRBV19 and TRBJ2-1): DGGITQSPKYLFRKEGQNVTLSCEQNLNHDAMYWYRQDPGQGLRLIYYSQIVNDFQKGDIAEGYSVSREKKESFPLTVTSAQKNPTAFYLCASSIDPSRAYEQFFGPGTRLTVL.

This clone was found a few times. V gene TRBV6-5 combines with J gene TRBJ1-2; 7 bases fit TRBD1. The CDR3 has 14 amino acids. V was clipped by 6 bases and J by 8 bases; unmatched bases: 12. Per the germline V gene, CDR1 is MNHEY and CDR2 is SVGAGI. CDR3 coding DNA: TGTGCCAGCAGGACTCTGACAGGGTTCGGCGGCTACACCTTC. Residues: CASRTLTGFGGYTF.

The V gene is TRBV6-5, the J gene TRBJ1-2; D may be TRBD1 (6 bases). Trimming shortened V by 6 bases and J by 4 bases, and 12 bases separated the two germline ends. Germline values: CDR1 MNHEY, CDR2 SVGAGI. The CDR3 is 13 residues long. The CDR3 region has the DNA TGTGCCAGCAGCACAGGGACAACCTATGGCTACACCTTC. The encoded protein is CASSTGTTYGYTF.